This T cell receptor beta chain was captured in a study of cytomegalovirus exposure and HLA in healthy donors. Study-level points and caveats: Later analysis associated a missense DCLRE1C variant with TCR beta V- and J-gene trimming.

The germline gives CDR1 SGDLS, CDR2 YYNGEE. The CDR3 runs 15 residues. V lost 0 bases to trimming and J lost 7 bases, with 13 bases between them. Use of 60 Vbeta and 13 Jbeta primers characterized the PCR. Sequencing was performed with immunoSEQ multiplex PCR; in TCRdb, only in-frame clones are kept and a portion is missing. The table has about 140,000 clones, roughly 79% seen once; the top ten hold 1.9%. As regards this clone: Its cognate antigen is unknown.

The specimen was PBMCs. The chain has TRBV9 and TRBJ1-4; D perhaps matches TRBD1 (5 bases). The TCR comes from a middle-aged woman in good health and CMV-seronegative. CDR3: CASSVDGAMVEKLFF. Here the CDR3 DNA reads TGTGCCAGCAGCGTAGATGGGGCTATGGTTGAAAAACTGTTTTTT.